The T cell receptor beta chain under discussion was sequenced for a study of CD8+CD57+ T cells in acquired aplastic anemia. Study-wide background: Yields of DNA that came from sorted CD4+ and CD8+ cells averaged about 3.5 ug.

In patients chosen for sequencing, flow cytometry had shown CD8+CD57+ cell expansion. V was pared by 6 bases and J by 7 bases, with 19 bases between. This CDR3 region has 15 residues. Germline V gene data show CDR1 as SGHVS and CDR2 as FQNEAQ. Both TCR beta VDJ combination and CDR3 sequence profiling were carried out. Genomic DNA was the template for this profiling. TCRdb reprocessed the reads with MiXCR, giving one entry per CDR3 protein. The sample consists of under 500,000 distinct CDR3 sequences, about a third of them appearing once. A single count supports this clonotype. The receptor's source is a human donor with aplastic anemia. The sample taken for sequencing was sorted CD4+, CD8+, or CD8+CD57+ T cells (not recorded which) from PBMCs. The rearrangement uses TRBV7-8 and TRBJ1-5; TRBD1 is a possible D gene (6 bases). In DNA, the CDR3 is TGTGCCAGCAGTGAACAGGGACTTTTTTCCCAGCCCCAGCATTTT. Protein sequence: CASSEQGLFSQPQHF.